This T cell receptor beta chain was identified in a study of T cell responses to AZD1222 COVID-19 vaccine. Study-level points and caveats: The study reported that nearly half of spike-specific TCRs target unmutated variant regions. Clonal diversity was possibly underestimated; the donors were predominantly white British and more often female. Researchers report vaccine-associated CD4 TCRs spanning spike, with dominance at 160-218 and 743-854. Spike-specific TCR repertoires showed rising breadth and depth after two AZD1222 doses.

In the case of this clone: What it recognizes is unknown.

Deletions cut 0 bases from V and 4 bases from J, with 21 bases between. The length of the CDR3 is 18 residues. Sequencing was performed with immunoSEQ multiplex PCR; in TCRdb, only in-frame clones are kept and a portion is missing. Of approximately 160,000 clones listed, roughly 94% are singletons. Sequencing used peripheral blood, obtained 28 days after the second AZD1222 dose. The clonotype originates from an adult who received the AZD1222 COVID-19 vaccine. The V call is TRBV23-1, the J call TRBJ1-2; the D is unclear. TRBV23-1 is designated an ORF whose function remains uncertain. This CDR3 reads CASSQSPPRTRTCYGYTF. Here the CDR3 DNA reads TGCGCCAGCAGTCAATCACCCCCCCGAACGAGAACTTGCTATGGCTACACCTTC.